These 25 T cell receptor beta chains originate from one sample sequenced in a study of blood T cell repertoires in COVID-19. Profiling relied on immunoSEQ multiplex PCR, and the TCRdb table lists in-frame clones only, not all of them. Counted here are fewer than 50,000 clones, 85% to 95% occurring once; the ten biggest clones make up around 0.34%. Sequencing was done on a sample of peripheral blood. These receptors came from a man aged 50-60 years with COVID-19, enrolled during active disease.

The rearrangement uses TRBV5-4 and TRBJ1-6; D is unclear. The V end was cut by 4 bases, the J end by 10 bases, with 9 bases between. The CDR3 loop spans 12 amino acids. Germline V gene lookup returns CDR1 SGHNT and CDR2 YYREEE (reference sequence). CDR3 sequence reads: CASSRTESPLHF. In nucleotides, the CDR3 is TGTGCCAGCAGCAGAACAGAGTCACCCCTCCACTTT.

The chain has TRBV10-3 and TRBJ2-7; 7 bases align to TRBD1. Germline trimming cut 7 bases from V and 3 bases from J; bases unmatched to any gene: 6. Germline V gives CDR1 ENHRY, CDR2 SYGVKD. The CDR3 covers 13 residues. The CDR3 spells CAIIDRDSYEQYF. CDR3 nucleotide sequence: TGTGCCATCATCGACCGGGACAGCTACGAGCAGTACTTC.

CDR3 sequence (DNA): TGTGCCAGCAGCTTGGTTAGCGGGAGGGACTACGAGCAGTACTTC. Protein: CASSLVSGRDYEQYF. The rearrangement joins TRBV5-4 to TRBJ2-7; 11 bases map to TRBD2. The CDR3 consists of 15 residues. Germline CDR1 is SGHNT and CDR2 is YYREEE (reference sequence). The V gene end was trimmed by 0 bases and the J gene end by 3 bases; junction bases not matched to a gene: 2.

The CDR3 is CASSPRTGSTFF. In DNA form, the CDR3 reads TGTGCCAGCAGCCCGAGGACAGGGTCTACGTTCTTC. The rearrangement links TRBV7-2 to TRBJ2-1; 8 bases align to TRBD1. Germline assignment: CDR1 SGHTA and CDR2 FQGNSA. V shed 5 bases, J shed 15 bases, and the junction held 9 bases outside the gene matches. There are 12 residues in the CDR3.

The chain uses TRBV5-1 and TRBJ2-1, with a tentative D call TRBD1 (6 bases). This CDR3 is 14 amino acids long. Germline CDR1 and CDR2: SGHRS and YFSETQ. V was cut by 6 bases and J by 2 bases, with 12 bases left in between. CDR3 sequence reads: CASTLAGAYNEQFF. Here the CDR3 DNA reads TGCGCCAGCACCCTCGCAGGGGCCTACAATGAGCAGTTCTTC.

The rearrangement links TRBV3-1 (or the pseudogene TRBV3-2) to TRBJ2-1, with no clear D. The CDR3 extends over 13 amino acids. The V end was cut by 3 bases, the J end by 10 bases, with 13 bases between. Germline loops: CDR1 LGHDT, CDR2 YNNKEL (reference sequence). The CDR3 region has the DNA TGTGCCAGCAGCCAGGGTGCAGGATCCGAGCAGTTCTTC. Protein: CASSQGAGSEQFF.

This chain connects TRBV27 to TRBJ1-1; perhaps TRBD1 as D (5 bases). CDR1 and CDR2 from the germline V gene are MNHEY and SMNVEV (reference sequence). The CDR3 runs to 12 residues. V lost 1 base to trimming and J lost 11 bases, with 11 bases between them. CDR3 sequence: CASSLWGVEAFF. In DNA form, the CDR3 reads TGTGCCAGCAGTTTATGGGGGGTTGAGGCTTTCTTT.

The CDR3 DNA reads as TGCAGCGTCGGCCAGGGGCTAGAAGAAAAACTGTTTTTT. As protein: CSVGQGLEEKLFF. The chain employs TRBV29-1 and TRBJ1-4; TRBD1 might be the D (6 bases). Germline loops: CDR1 SQVTM, CDR2 ANQGSEA. The CDR3 is 13 residues long. With 6 bases removed from V and 8 bases from J, the gap between germline ends came to 16 bases. Looking up the rest from reference TRBV29-1 and TRBJ1-4 gives the full variable domain: SAVISQKPSRDICQRGTSLTIQCQVDSQVTMMFWYRQQPGQSLTLIATANQGSEATYESGFVIDKFPISRPNLTFSTLTVSNMSPEDSSIYLCSVGQGLEEKLFFGSGTQLSVL.

The CDR3 sequence is CASSEARDGTGELFF. CDR3 nucleotide sequence: TGTGCCAGCAGTGAAGCCAGGGATGGAACCGGGGAGCTGTTTTTT. This chain joins TRBV6-1 and TRBJ2-2, with a possible D match to TRBD1 (5 bases). This CDR3 has 15 amino acids. V was clipped by 0 bases and J by 5 bases, with 10 bases between them. Germline loops: CDR1 MNHNS, CDR2 SASEGT.

The chain carries TRBV6-5 and TRBJ1-2; TRBD1 aligns across 10 bases. The V and J ends lost 7 bases and 3 bases, in that order; junction bases with no gene match: 8. CDR1 and CDR2 (germline): MNHEY, SVGAGI. This CDR3 region has 15 residues. The DNA for the CDR3 is TGTGCCAGCATTAGGCGGACAGGGGGTTACTATGGCTACACCTTC. Protein: CASIRRTGGYYGYTF.

This clone has just one count. At one of its ends the junction is not consistent with the germline gene, which may arise from a read error. The chain joins TRBV24-1 to TRBJ1-4, with 9 bases fitting TRBD1. The CDR3 extends over 12 amino acids. Germline V lookup: CDR1 KGHDR, CDR2 SFDVKD. As DNA, the CDR3 is TGTGCCACCAGTGATTTTGTGACAGGGGGGGCTTTT. As protein: CATSDFVTGGAF.

This chain links TRBV6-2 or TRBV6-3 with TRBJ1-1; 10 positions match TRBD1. V lost 2 bases to trimming and J lost 5 bases; unmatched junction nucleotides: 2. This CDR3 has 14 residues. CDR1 and CDR2 (germline): MNHEY, SVGEGT. The DNA of the CDR3 is TGTGCCAGCAGTTACGACAGGGGGCTGACTGAAGCTTTCTTT. It specifies CASSYDRGLTEAFF.

The J gene is TRBJ2-2, the V gene TRBV3-1 (or the pseudogene TRBV3-2); the match to TRBD2 covers 10 bases. The V gene end was trimmed by 4 bases and the J gene end by 1 base; junction bases not matched to a gene: 6. The CDR3 has 17 residues. Germline CDR1 is LGHDT and CDR2 is YNNKEL (reference sequence). The CDR3 region is CASSLIRTSGNTGELFF. For the CDR3, the DNA is TGTGCCAGCAGCCTTATACGGACTAGCGGGAACACCGGGGAGCTGTTTTTT.

V is TRBV28 and J is TRBJ2-6, with D hard to call. V was trimmed by 5 bases and J by 0 bases, leaving 17 bases between them. The CDR3 consists of 18 residues. Germline V gene data show CDR1 as MDHEN and CDR2 as SYDVKM. The CDR3 DNA follows: TGTGCCAGCAGTACCCCGACATCTTTTCACTCTGGGGCCAACGTCCTGACTTTC. It is translated as CASSTPTSFHSGANVLTF.

This chain links TRBV4-1 with TRBJ1-1, with D possibly being TRBD1 (5 bases). The CDR3 length is 15 residues. From germline, CDR1 is MGHRA and CDR2 YSYEKL. The ends were cut back, 3 bases at V and 1 base at J, with 12 bases in the middle. The CDR3 here is CASSHPPRGNTEAFF. CDR3 nucleotides: TGCGCCAGCAGCCACCCCCCTAGGGGGAACACTGAAGCTTTCTTT.

This clone is a singleton in its sample. The chain employs TRBV7-2 and TRBJ1-2; no clear D. Germline V gives CDR1 SGHTA, CDR2 FQGNSA. This CDR3 region has 14 residues. V dropped 5 bases and J dropped 2 bases, with 12 bases sitting between them. CDR3 amino acids: CASSPDSQNYGYTF. Written as DNA, the CDR3 is TGTGCCAGCAGCCCAGACTCCCAAAACTATGGCTACACCTTC. Drawing the rest from reference TRBV7-2 and TRBJ1-2, the complete variable domain is GAGVSQSPSNKVTEKGKDVELRCDPISGHTALYWYRQSLGQGLEFLIYFQGNSAPDKSGLPSDRFSAERTGGSVSTLTIQRTQQEDSAVYLCASSPDSQNYGYTFGSGTRLTVV.

This rearrangement joins TRBV7-2 to TRBJ2-7, with D unclear. This CDR3 contains 14 residues. Germline-derived CDR1 and CDR2 are SGHTA and FQGNSA. V dropped 0 bases and J dropped 4 bases, with 10 bases sitting between them. This CDR3 is CASSLAPASYEQYF. In DNA form, the CDR3 reads TGTGCCAGCAGCTTAGCCCCCGCTAGTTACGAGCAGTACTTC.

The J gene is TRBJ2-7, the V gene TRBV13; 7 bases map to TRBD2. This CDR3 spans 18 amino acids. CDR1 is PRHDT, CDR2 FYEKMQ, per germline (reference sequence). Losses at the gene ends were 3 bases for V and 4 bases for J; bases not matched to a gene: 18. The CDR3, as DNA: TGTGCCAGCAGCTTCAACTCCTTCAGCGGGATCTTCAAATACGAGCAGTACTTC. Its protein is CASSFNSFSGIFKYEQYF.

The CDR3, as DNA: TGTGCTAGTGGTTCGCTGACTAGCGGTACCTACGAGCAGTACTTC. Translation: CASGSLTSGTYEQYF. The chain couples TRBV12-5 to TRBJ2-7; 9 nucleotides align to TRBD2. Germline values: CDR1 LGHNT, CDR2 FRNRAP. V lost 4 bases and J lost 2; bases outside the gene matches: 6. CDR3 length: 15 residues.

This chain links TRBV28 with TRBJ2-7, with 11 bases aligning to TRBD1. CDR1 is MDHEN and CDR2 is SYDVKM in the germline V gene. The CDR3 extends over 14 amino acids. V shed 6 bases and J 7 bases; nucleotides not matched to a gene: 8. The CDR3 protein is CASRLGQGAGEQYF. CDR3 sequence (DNA): TGTGCCAGCAGACTCGGACAGGGGGCTGGAGAGCAGTACTTC.

V gene TRBV20-1 combines with J gene TRBJ2-1, with 12 bases aligning to TRBD2. Germline loops: CDR1 DFQATT, CDR2 SNEGSKA (reference sequence). Trimming removed 3 bases from V and 4 bases from J; junction bases left unmatched: 7. The length of the CDR3 is 16 residues. CDR3 region: CSASRLAGVGYNEQFF. The CDR3 nucleotides read TGCAGTGCTAGTCGACTAGCGGGAGTAGGATACAATGAGCAGTTCTTC.

This clone was observed a few times. This rearrangement joins TRBV2 to TRBJ1-3; 10 nucleotides agree with TRBD1. Trimming removed 6 bases from V and 4 bases from J; junction bases left unmatched: 6. The CDR3 runs 15 residues. Germline CDR1 SNHLY, CDR2 FYNNEI. The CDR3 DNA sequence: TGTGCCAGCAGCGCGACAGGGGGCGCGGGAAACACCATATATTTT. As protein: CASSATGGAGNTIYF.

This chain connects TRBV15 to TRBJ2-7, with 9 bases aligning to TRBD1. With V trimmed by 0 bases and J by 2 bases, 8 bases remained unmatched. CDR1 and CDR2 (germline): LNHNV, YYDKDF (reference sequence). There are 17 residues in the CDR3. The CDR3 loop is CATSRDWTGERTYEQYF. CDR3 nucleotide sequence: TGTGCCACCAGCAGAGATTGGACAGGGGAGAGAACCTACGAGCAGTACTTC. The whole variable domain, filled in from reference TRBV15 and TRBJ2-7, reads DAMVIQNPRYQVTQFGKPVTLSCSQTLNHNVMYWYQQKSSQAPKLLFHYYDKDFNNEADTPDNFQSRRPNTSFCFLDIRSPGLGDTAMYLCATSRDWTGERTYEQYFGPGTRLTVT.

The rearrangement uses TRBV11-2 and TRBJ1-6; TRBD1 matches 7 bases. The germline V gene has CDR1 SGHAT and CDR2 FQNNGV. After removal of 5 bases from V and 4 bases from J, the junction contained 8 bases not matched to a gene. The length of the CDR3 is 16 residues. Written as DNA, the CDR3 is TGTGCCAGCAGCCTCACAGGGGACAGTTATAATTCACCCCTCCACTTT. This codes for CASSLTGDSYNSPLHF.

J is TRBJ2-5 and V is TRBV5-6, with TRBD1 identical over 9 bases. V lost 4 bases, J lost 4 bases, and 5 bases stayed unmatched. The CDR3 runs 14 residues. The V gene's germline CDR1 is SGHDT and CDR2 YYEEEE. The chain's CDR3 is CASSPDRGGETQYF. The CDR3 DNA is TGTGCCAGCAGCCCGGACAGGGGAGGAGAGACCCAGTACTTC.